This T cell receptor beta chain was identified in a study of T-cell memory formation after mild COVID-19. This clonotype was detected a few times. Its antigen is currently unknown. V was pared by 0 bases and J by 2 bases, with 2 bases between. Per the germline V gene, CDR1 is SGDLS and CDR2 is YYNGEE. The CDR3 has 12 residues. Study-level results: Certain responding clones were present in pre-infection memory, suggesting participation of cross-reactive memory. Day 15 to 85 contracting clones showed balanced CD4/CD8; day 15 to 37 expanders favored CD4+. Nothing showed for sure that second-wave clones peaking on day 37 were SARS-CoV-2 specific.

The authors produced TCR alpha and TCR beta cDNA libraries with sample barcodes and UMIs by 5'RACE using constant-segment primers. Each CDR3 protein is one row after TCRdb ran MiXCR on the 5' RACE reads. The data show 140,000 or so distinct CDR3 sequences, roughly 21% seen once. The sample comprised PBMCs or a T cell subset sorted from them (not recorded which). The TCR comes from an adult woman who had mild COVID-19 (a few samples of this study predate the infection). Cell type and time point are not known. The rearrangement uses TRBV9 and TRBJ2-5; no firm D call. CDR3 sequence reads: CASSVGQETQYF. DNA for the CDR3: TGTGCCAGCAGCGTAGGGCAAGAGACCCAGTACTTC.